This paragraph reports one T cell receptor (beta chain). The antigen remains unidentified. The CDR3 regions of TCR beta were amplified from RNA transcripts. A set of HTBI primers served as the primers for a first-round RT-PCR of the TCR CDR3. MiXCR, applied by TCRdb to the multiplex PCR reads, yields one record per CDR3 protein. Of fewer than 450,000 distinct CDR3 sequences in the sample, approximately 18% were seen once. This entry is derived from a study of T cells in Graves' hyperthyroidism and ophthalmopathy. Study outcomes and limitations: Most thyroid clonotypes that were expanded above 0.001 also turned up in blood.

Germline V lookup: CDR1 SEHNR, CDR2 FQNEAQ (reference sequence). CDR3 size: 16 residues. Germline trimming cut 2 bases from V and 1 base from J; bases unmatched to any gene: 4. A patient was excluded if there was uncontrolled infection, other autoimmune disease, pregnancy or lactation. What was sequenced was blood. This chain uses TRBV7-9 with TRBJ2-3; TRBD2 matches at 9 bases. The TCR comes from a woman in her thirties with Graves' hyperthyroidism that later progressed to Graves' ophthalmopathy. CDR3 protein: CASSLILAGGTDTQYF. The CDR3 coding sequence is TGTGCCAGCAGCTTAATTTTAGCGGGGGGCACAGATACGCAGTATTTT.